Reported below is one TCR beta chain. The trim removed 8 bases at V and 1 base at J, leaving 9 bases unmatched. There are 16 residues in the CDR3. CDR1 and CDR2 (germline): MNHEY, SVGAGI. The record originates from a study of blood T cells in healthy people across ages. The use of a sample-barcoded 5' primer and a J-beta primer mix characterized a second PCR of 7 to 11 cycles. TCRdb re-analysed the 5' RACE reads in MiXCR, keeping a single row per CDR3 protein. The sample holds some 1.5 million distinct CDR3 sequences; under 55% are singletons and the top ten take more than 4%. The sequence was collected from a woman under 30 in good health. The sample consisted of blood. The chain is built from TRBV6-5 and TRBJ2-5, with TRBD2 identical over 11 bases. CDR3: CASCQGLAGGQETQYF. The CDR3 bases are TGTGCCAGCTGCCAAGGGCTAGCGGGGGGCCAAGAGACCCAGTACTTC.